This T cell receptor beta chain comes out of a study of cytomegalovirus exposure and HLA in healthy donors. The wider study: In a previous analysis, some 120 million unique TCR beta sequences were found from 150 million to 200 million T cells.

The PCR was carried out with 60 Vbeta primers and 13 Jbeta primers. Some clones are missing from TCRdb's copy, which holds only in-frame ones; the method was immunoSEQ multiplex PCR. The top ten hold roughly 0.7% of the sample, which has some 150,000 clones, 60% to 80% seen once. This clone was picked up one time. Germline lookup yields CDR1 SGHNT and CDR2 YYREEE (reference sequence). The CDR3 is 15 amino acids. V was pared by 2 bases and J by 2 bases, with 8 bases between. The sequencing sample was made of PBMCs. The chain is built from TRBV5-4 and TRBJ2-6, with D possibly matching TRBD1 (6 bases). The receptor was isolated from a male donor in good health and CMV-seronegative. The CDR3 sequence is CASSFWDTGANVLTF. CDR3 sequence (DNA): TGTGCCAGCAGCTTTTGGGACACTGGGGCCAACGTCCTGACTTTC.